This is a list of T cell receptor beta chains from one sample in a study of type 1 and type 2 diabetes patients. MiXCR was run by TCRdb on the multiplex PCR reads, yielding one entry per CDR3 protein. This table holds about 290,000 distinct CDR3 sequences, around 47% found once. The sample comprised peripheral blood mononuclear cells (PBMCs). Receptors were obtained from a man younger than 35 with type 2 diabetes. Both conserved end residues are part of each CDR3. The D gene is left open where the match is weak. Clone size is shown for a subset of rows, as once, few, many or a class of expanded clone.

>.|TRBD1|TRBV12-3/TRBV12-4|TRBJ2-3
TGTGCCAGCAGACCTCGGGACAGGTTCTCTAGCACAGATACGCAGTATTTT
CASRPRDRFSSTDTQYF
>few|.|TRBV6-6|TRBJ2-1
TGTGCCAGCAGCTCTGGACCCGGCAATGAGCAGTTCTTC
CASSSGPGNEQFF
>few|.|TRBV20-1|TRBJ2-5
TGCAGTGTTAGACGGGGGCAAGAGACCCAGTACTTC
CSVRRGQETQYF
>once|TRBD2|TRBV15|TRBJ2-5
TGTGCCACCAACTTGGGACTAGCGGGACAAGAGACCCAGTACTTC
CATNLGLAGQETQYF
>many|.|TRBV19|TRBJ1-1
TGTGCCAGTAGTATTCAGGGAAGCACTGAAGCTTTCTTT
CASSIQGSTEAFF
>.|.|TRBV12-3/TRBV12-4|TRBJ1-5
TGTGCCAGCAGTATAACACTTAATCAGCCCCAGCATTTT
CASSITLNQPQHF
>few|TRBD1|TRBV6-5|TRBJ1-1
TGTGCCAGCAGTCGGACAGGGAGGAACACTGAAGCTTTCTTT
CASSRTGRNTEAFF
>.|.|TRBV6-1|TRBJ1-2
TGTGCCATCAGTGATTCCGGGGGGTACTATGGCTACACCTTC
CAISDSGGYYGYTF
>.|TRBD1|TRBV2|TRBJ2-7
TGTGCCAGCAGTGAAGGTTTGAGGACAGGGGCGCCCGAGCAGTACTTC
CASSEGLRTGAPEQYF
>few|TRBD1|TRBV29-1|TRBJ2-1
TGCAGCGGCGGAAGGGACAGATACTCCTACAATGAGCAGTTCTTC
CSGGRDRYSYNEQFF
>.|.|TRBV30|TRBJ2-3
TGTGCCTGGAGTGTCGCTAGCGGCACAGATACGCAGTATTTT
CAWSVASGTDTQYF
>.|.|TRBV19|TRBJ1-1
TGTGCCAGTAGTACGCTACAGTCGAACACTGAAGCTTTCTTT
CASSTLQSNTEAFF
>.|.|TRBV6-1|TRBJ2-7
TGTGCCATCAGTGAAGAGGCAGCGTTCTCCTACGAGCAGTACTTC
CAISEEAAFSYEQYF
>.|.|TRBV25-1|TRBJ2-7
TGTGCCAGCAGTAAATGGGGCAGCAGCTCCTACGAGCAGTACTTC
CASSKWGSSSYEQYF
>once|.|TRBV6-6|TRBJ1-1
TGTGCCAGCCAGCGGGCGGAAGGGAAAACTGAAGCTTTCTTT
CASQRAEGKTEAFF
>.|TRBD2|TRBV6-2/TRBV6-3|TRBJ2-2
TGTGCCACTCGAACCCCGGCGGGGGGACTATCCGGGGAGCTGTTTTTT
CATRTPAGGLSGELFF
>once|.|TRBV3-1|TRBJ2-6
TGTGCCAGCAGCCAAGAAGGCAACTCTGGGGCCAACGTCCTGACTTTC
CASSQEGNSGANVLTF
>.|.|TRBV19|TRBJ1-1
TGTGCCAGTAGGCGCGGAGGGGAAGGAACTGAAGCTTTCTTT
CASRRGGEGTEAFF
>.|.|TRBV7-2|TRBJ2-7
TGTGCCAGCAGCTTAGATCCACCGTTTACAACCTACGAGCAGTACTTC
CASSLDPPFTTYEQYF
>.|.|TRBV7-2|TRBJ1-4
TGTGCCAGCAGCATACAGGGTGGAGTGGAAAAACTGTTTTTT
CASSIQGGVEKLFF
>.|.|TRBV28|TRBJ1-2
TGTGCCAGCAGCTCCCTCCCCCTTAACTATGGCTACACCTTC
CASSSLPLNYGYTF
>once|.|TRBV12-3/TRBV12-4|TRBJ1-5
TGTGCCAGCAGTGGACAACCTAATCAGCCCCAGCATTTT
CASSGQPNQPQHF
>.|.|TRBV9|TRBJ1-6
TGTGCCAGCAGCGAGGGACAAGGGTCCTATAATTCACCCCTCCACTTT
CASSEGQGSYNSPLHF
>.|.|TRBV4-1|TRBJ1-6
TGCGCCAGCAGCCAAGACTACAGAACTTCCAATTCACCCCTCCACTTT
CASSQDYRTSNSPLHF
>.|TRBD2|TRBV30|TRBJ2-4
TGTGCCTGGAGTAAGGGGAGGGACATTCAGTACTTC
CAWSKGRDIQYF
>many|.|TRBV25-1|TRBJ2-7
TGTGCCAGCAGTGGCCAGGGAAGCTCCTACGAGCAGTACTTC
CASSGQGSSYEQYF
>.|.|TRBV6-1|TRBJ2-1
TGTGCCAGCAGTGAAACCGTGGGGAGTACTAAAAATGAGCAGTTCTTC
CASSETVGSTKNEQFF
>.|.|TRBV6-5|TRBJ1-1
TGTGCCAGCAGTGAATTGGCAGGGTGGGCAGCTTTCTTT
CASSELAGWAAFF
>few|TRBD1|TRBV19|TRBJ1-5
TGTGCCAGTAGTAACAGGGGGCTCAATCAGCCCCAGCATTTT
CASSNRGLNQPQHF
>.|TRBD1|TRBV6-6|TRBJ2-1
TGTGCCAGCAGACCCCGGGACAGGGGCAATGAGCAGTTCTTC
CASRPRDRGNEQFF
>.|TRBD1|TRBV20-1|TRBJ1-5
TGCAGTGGACAGGGTAAAAGCAATCAGCCCCAGCATTTT
CSGQGKSNQPQHF
>large|TRBD1|TRBV7-8|TRBJ2-6
TGTGCCAGCAGCTTCCAAGAACAGGGGACTGGGGCCAACGTCCTGACTTTC
CASSFQEQGTGANVLTF
>.|.|TRBV5-1|TRBJ2-3
TGCGCCAGCCGGCTTCGGGTAGCGGATAACACAGATACGCAGTATTTT
CASRLRVADNTDTQYF
>.|.|TRBV15|TRBJ2-1
TGTGCCACCAGCAGAGGTGGGGGGCCCAACCCCAGGGGAGAGCAGTTCTTC
CATSRGGGPNPRGEQFF
>.|TRBD2|TRBV2|TRBJ2-3
TGTGCCAGCAGCCGAGGAAGGCCTTTTAGCGGGGGAAGTGCCACAGATACGCAGTATTTT
CASSRGRPFSGGSATDTQYF
>once|.|TRBV12-3/TRBV12-4|TRBJ2-2
TGTGCCAGCAGTTTCGTGTCCGGGGAGCTGTTTTTT
CASSFVSGELFF
>.|.|TRBV5-1|TRBJ2-7
TGCGCCAGCAGCTTGGAATTTGGCGACACACATCCCTACGAGCAGTACTTC
CASSLEFGDTHPYEQYF
>.|.|TRBV19|TRBJ2-2
TGTGCCAGTAGCAAGGAGGCCGGGGAGCTGTTTTTT
CASSKEAGELFF
>.|.|TRBV20-1|TRBJ2-3
TGCAGTGCTAGAGATGGAACAGGTAGCACAGATACACAGTATTTT
CSARDGTGSTDTQYF
>.|.|TRBV10-2|TRBJ1-3
TGCGCCAGCAGTGCGACAAGCGTTAACACCATATATTTT
CASSATSVNTIYF
>few|.|TRBV7-7|TRBJ2-5
TGTGCCAGCAGCATAAACAGGGTATCTGAGACCCAGTACTTC
CASSINRVSETQYF
>.|.|TRBV9|TRBJ1-1
TGTGCCAGCAGCGGGGGCAGCACTGAAGCTTTCTTT
CASSGGSTEAFF
>.|.|TRBV7-2|TRBJ2-2
TGTGCCAGCAGCCCCTTAGGTCTCGGGGAGCTGTTTTTT
CASSPLGLGELFF
>.|TRBD1|TRBV19|TRBJ2-1
TGTGCCAGTAGAACCGGGACAGACTCCTACAATGAGCAGTTCTTC
CASRTGTDSYNEQFF
>.|.|TRBV2|TRBJ1-4
TGTGCCAGCTCGCGGGGATTGGCTAATGAAAAACTGATTTTT
CASSRGLANEKLIF
>.|TRBD1|TRBV11-2|TRBJ2-3
TGTGCCAGCAGCTTAGAGACAGGGGGCGTCACAGATACGCAGTATTTT
CASSLETGGVTDTQYF
>once|TRBD2|TRBV27|TRBJ2-7
TGTGCCAGCAGTTTAGGGGCTAGCGGGATGACCGAGCAGTACTTC
CASSLGASGMTEQYF